The subject of this entry is one T cell receptor beta chain. Its antigen is unknown. TCRdb reprocessed the reads via MiXCR and lists one record per CDR3 protein. This sample has around 740,000 distinct CDR3 sequences, with 35% to 40% found just once. The entry originates in a study of T cell repertoires in cytomegalovirus infection. General study findings and limits: Summed public TCR beta family frequency identified CMV carriers bearing the relevant HLA.

V shed 3 bases and J 4 bases; nucleotides not matched to a gene: 6. The germline V gene encodes CDR1 LNHNV and CDR2 YYDKDF (reference sequence). The CDR3 contains 16 residues. Sequenced: PBMCs. This receptor was taken from a human donor in good health (CMV status not recorded). Some clones in this sample may be carry-over from other donors' samples. The chain uses TRBV15 and TRBJ2-7; 13 nucleotides match TRBD2. The CDR3 nucleotides are TGTGCCACCAGCAGGAACCCGGGACTAGCGGGGTACGAGCAGTACTTC. It encodes CATSRNPGLAGYEQYF.